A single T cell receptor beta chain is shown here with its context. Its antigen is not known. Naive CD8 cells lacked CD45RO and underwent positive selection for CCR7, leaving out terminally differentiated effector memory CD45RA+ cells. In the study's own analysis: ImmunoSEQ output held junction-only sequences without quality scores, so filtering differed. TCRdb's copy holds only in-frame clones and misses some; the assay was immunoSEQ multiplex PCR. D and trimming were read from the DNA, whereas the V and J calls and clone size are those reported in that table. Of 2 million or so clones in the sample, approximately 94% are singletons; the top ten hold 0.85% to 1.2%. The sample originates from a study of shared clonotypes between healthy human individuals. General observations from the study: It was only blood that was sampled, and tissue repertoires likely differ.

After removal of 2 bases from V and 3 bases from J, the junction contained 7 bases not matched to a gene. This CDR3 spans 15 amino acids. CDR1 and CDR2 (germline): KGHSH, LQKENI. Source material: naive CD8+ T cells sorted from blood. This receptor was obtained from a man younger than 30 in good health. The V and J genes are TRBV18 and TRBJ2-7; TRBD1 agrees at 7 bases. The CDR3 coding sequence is TGTGCCAGCTCACCAGCCGGGACAGTTTTCTACGAGCAGTACTTC. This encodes CASSPAGTVFYEQYF.